This T cell receptor (beta chain) was found in a study of blood T cell repertoires in COVID-19. Clones were sequenced by immunoSEQ multiplex PCR, and TCRdb holds only the in-frame ones, with some missing. The sample has around 60,000 clones, about 80% seen once. Germline V gene data show CDR1 as LNHNV and CDR2 as YYDKDF (reference sequence). Trimming left V 3 bases short and J 3 bases short, with 11 bases between. This CDR3 is built from 14 residues. The specimen sequenced was peripheral blood. The origin of this receptor is an elderly woman with acute or convalescent COVID-19. The chain uses TRBV15 and TRBJ1-1; D is uncertain. The DNA of the CDR3 is TGTGCCACCAGCAGCGGGAACGGGGACACTGAAGCTTTCTTT. Residues: CATSSGNGDTEAFF.